Below, one T cell receptor (beta chain) is given with its context. This clonotype was picked up a small number of times. The antigen it recognizes is unknown. It has no much larger one-base neighbor in the sample; base qualities were not kept. Relative to germline, V is 6 bases shorter and J is 7 bases shorter, with 27 bases between their ends. From the cysteine through the phenylalanine, the CDR3 covers 17 amino acids. Just the 51-base CDR3 DNA is kept, in frame starting at base 1. The germline V gene gives CDR1 as MNHNS and CDR2 as SASEGT. The library was produced with RT-PCR. The sequencer was an Illumina HiSeq 2500. TCRdb reworked the public reads: Q25 trimming with fastp, MiXCR clone assembly, productive beta chains retained. Rows matching on CDR3 protein sequence are summarized as one entry with the most common DNA and genes. Counted in this sample were some 550,000 distinct CDR3 sequences; less than 25% of them appeared once. Jointly, the top ten make up approximately 3% of the sample.

The data are from a study of response to subunit inactivated influenza vaccine (dated by TCRdb to the late 2010s). For context, the study as a whole: To follow how T cells responded to a trivalent subunit inactivated influenza vaccine, the researchers relied on deep quantitative profiling of the T cell receptor repertoire. The paper as a whole reports these results and caveats: It was suggested by the authors that each seasonal influenza vaccination may recruit only a limited number of new T cells.

This same sample was also part of a study on T cells expressing NK-cell markers. The second publication reports: 5'RACE template switching, by which a universal primer site and unique molecular identifiers were added, was used to make TCR beta cDNA libraries. In sorted CD3+CD56+NKG2C+, CD3+CD56+NKG2C- and CD3+CD56-NKG2C+ T-cell subsets from about 8 donors, TCR beta-chain repertoires were profiled. Seven of the eight sequenced donors were HCMV-seropositive and one was HCMV-seronegative. In several experiments an anti-gammadeltaTCR antibody was added to restrict sorting to alphabetaTCR-expressing T cells. In over five donors, the dominant CD3+CD56+NKG2C+ clonotypes were among the top 10 CD8+ clonotypes and accounted for about 1.0-7.5% of CD8+ T cells. Those dominant clonotypes were again the most abundant among CD3+CD56-NKG2C+ cells in a handful of donors, at roughly 25-65%. Whether the expanded NKG2C-expressing T cell clones were specific for HCMV antigens remained unclear. The study sequenced eight donors, all healthy volunteers chosen at random: three men and five women. To determine HCMV serostatus, a commercial ELISA kit was used to detect HCMV-specific IgG in serum. Peripheral blood mononuclear cells were isolated from blood by Ficoll density gradient centrifugation. Using Miltenyi isolation kits, CD4+ and CD8+ T cells were isolated from PBMC through magnetic immunoseparation. cDNA synthesis was primed from the TCR beta constant segment, followed by two successive PCR amplification steps. The libraries were sequenced on Illumina HiSeq 2000/2500, MiSeq or NextSeq, producing 2 x 150 bp reads. MIGEC was used to demultiplex reads and group reads by UMI, and MiTCR was used to assemble and quantify clonotypes. To exclude erroneous sequences, any TCR cDNA sequence not supported by at least two reads was discarded. Downstream repertoire analysis used the tcR package, and clonotypes were matched across fractions by CDR3 nucleotide sequence plus V segment. Antigen specificity was annotated against VDJdb with VDJmatch, allowing one amino acid substitution in CDR3.

Specimen: CD4+ T cells sorted from PBMCs, collected about 11 days after vaccination. This chain is built from TRBV6-1 and TRBJ2-5; the D gene remains uncertain. The receptor was isolated from a man in his fifties or sixties who received an inactivated influenza vaccine. Donor details come from another sample of the same person, matched by shared clones. At the DNA level, the sequence is TGTGCCAGCAGACCCTTCCGGGTTCGCATGACGGTTGGGACCCAGTACTTC. It is translated as CASRPFRVRMTVGTQYF.